Listed here is a single T cell receptor (beta chain). The data originate from a study of neurological immune-mediated disorders. Germline values: CDR1 SQVTM, CDR2 ANQGSEA. V gave up 5 bases and J gave up 6 bases; unmatched junction bases: 9. This CDR3 region has 13 residues. TCRdb passed the 5' RACE reads through MiXCR, listing each CDR3 protein once. The sample lists about 80,000 distinct CDR3 sequences, 5.8% occurring once. The time point denotes: longitudinal time-point 2. This clonotype originated in a woman in her fifties or sixties with multiple sclerosis. This sequence joins TRBV29-1 and TRBJ1-1; 7 bases align to TRBD1. Input material: PBMCs. The chain's CDR3 is CSVLQGGGAEAFF. In DNA, the CDR3 is TGCAGCGTTCTGCAGGGGGGTGGAGCTGAAGCTTTCTTT.